This paragraph covers one TCR beta chain sequence. These data belong to a study of PD-1 blockade in classical Hodgkin lymphoma. Repertoires were generated with immunoSEQ multiplex PCR, while TCRdb's copy carries only in-frame clones and drops some. The sample lists roughly 21,000 clones; around nine tenths were seen once. Time point reported: newly diagnosed, previously untreated cHL patient sample. Isolated CD8+ T cells were derived from thawed PBMCs through magnetic negative selection. Sequencing was carried out using CD8+ T cells from blood. This TCR came from a human donor with classical Hodgkin lymphoma.

The CDR3 DNA reads TGTGCCAGTAGTACAGGGGGCACCGGGGAGCTGTTTTTT. Protein: CASSTGGTGELFF. The rearrangement links TRBV19 to TRBJ2-2; TRBD1 agrees at 7 bases. Germline V gene data show CDR1 as LNHDA and CDR2 as SQIVND (reference sequence). CDR3 length equals 13 residues. V lost 4 bases, J lost 4 bases, and 0 bases stayed unmatched.